Listed below are T cell receptor beta chains from one sample, sequenced in a study of T cell responses to AZD1222 COVID-19 vaccine. Only in-frame clones appear in the TCRdb table, and some are missing; sequencing was by immunoSEQ multiplex PCR. The table shows fewer than 150,000 clones, with almost 90% occurring only once. The sample here was peripheral blood, taken on day 0 of AZD1222 vaccination. The receptors derive from an adult in good health. Both conserved end residues are part of each CDR3. D genes are given only for firm matches. Not all rows give a size; the values are once, few, many and, for expanded clones, a class.

>15|NA|TRBJ1-2|TRBV4-1|NA
CASSQDLEALDGYTF
TGCGCCAGCAGCCAAGATTTGGAAGCACTGGATGGCTACACCTTC
>16|TRBD1|TRBJ1-5|TRBV6-2/TRBV6-3|NA
CASSNPGQGANQPQHF
TGTGCCAGCAGTAACCCCGGACAGGGTGCAAATCAGCCCCAGCATTTT
>15|NA|TRBJ2-1|TRBV15|NA
CATSIERLRNNEQFF
TGTGCCACCAGCATCGAGAGACTTAGGAACAATGAGCAGTTCTTC
>17|TRBD2|TRBJ2-3|TRBV7-2|NA
CASLRGRDSGSADTQYF
TGTGCCAGCTTAAGGGGTCGTGATAGCGGGAGTGCAGATACGCAGTATTTT
>12|NA|TRBJ2-7|TRBV4-2|NA
CASSQGGYEQYF
TGTGCCAGCAGCCAAGGGGGGTACGAGCAGTACTTC
>15|TRBD2|TRBJ2-2|TRBV9|once
CASSETSGITGELFF
TGTGCCAGCAGCGAGACTAGCGGGATTACCGGGGAGCTGTTTTTT
>17|NA|TRBJ1-2|TRBV7-2|once
CASSSSGNAGPRDGYTF
TGTGCCAGCAGCTCCTCCGGCAATGCCGGCCCTAGGGATGGCTACACCTTC
>14|NA|TRBJ1-1|TRBV13|NA
CASSGLRMNTEAFF
TGTGCCAGCAGCGGGTTGAGGATGAACACTGAAGCTTTCTTT
>12|NA|TRBJ2-7|TRBV2|NA
CASRLGPYEQYF
TGTGCCAGCAGACTTGGCCCCTACGAGCAGTACTTC
>16|TRBD1|TRBJ1-2|TRBV7-9|NA
CASSPQTGGRVYGYTF
TGTGCCAGCAGCCCACAGACAGGGGGAAGGGTTTATGGCTACACCTTC
>13|NA|TRBJ1-2|TRBV5-1|NA
CASSLDSVYGYTF
TGCGCCAGCAGCTTGGACAGCGTTTATGGCTACACCTTC
>15|TRBD1|TRBJ1-2|TRBV11-2|NA
CASSLDLTGAGGYTF
TGTGCCAGCAGCTTAGATTTGACAGGGGCGGGAGGCTACACCTTC
>12|NA|TRBJ1-2|TRBV19|NA
CASSMGGYGYTF
TGTGCCAGTAGTATGGGGGGCTATGGCTACACCTTC
>15|NA|TRBJ2-3|TRBV5-1|NA
CASSLRGISTDTQYF
TGCGCCAGCAGCTTGAGGGGTATTAGCACAGATACGCAGTATTTT
>15|TRBD2|TRBJ2-2|TRBV6-2/TRBV6-3|NA
CASSYGNGRTGELFF
TGTGCCAGCAGTTACGGAAACGGGAGGACCGGGGAGCTGTTTTTT
>14|NA|TRBJ1-1|TRBV10-3|NA
CAISESPGNTEAFF
TGTGCCATCAGTGAGTCGCCAGGGAACACTGAAGCTTTCTTT
>15|NA|TRBJ1-3|TRBV30|NA
CAWSKIRVSGNTIYF
TGTGCCTGGAGCAAAATACGCGTCTCTGGAAACACCATATATTTT
>16|TRBD1|TRBJ1-1|TRBV5-3|NA
CARSTTGDKRNTEAFF
TGTGCCAGAAGCACTACAGGGGACAAGAGGAACACTGAAGCTTTCTTT
>13|TRBD1|TRBJ1-2|TRBV16|NA
CASSQATGVGYTF
TGTGCCAGCAGCCAAGCGACAGGGGTTGGCTACACCTTC
>14|NA|TRBJ2-1|TRBV6-2/TRBV6-3|NA
CASSAGTLLNEQFF
TGTGCCAGCAGTGCCGGGACACTACTCAATGAGCAGTTCTTC
>16|NA|TRBJ2-5|TRBV3-1/TRBV3-2|NA
CASSQPLAGSLETQYF
TGTGCCAGCAGCCAACCTCTAGCCGGGAGTTTGGAGACCCAGTACTTC
>13|NA|TRBJ1-2|TRBV30|NA
CAWSPGSDYGYTF
TGTGCCTGGAGTCCCGGCAGTGACTATGGCTACACCTTC
>13|NA|TRBJ1-2|TRBV11-1|NA
CASSFGTRGGYTF
TGTGCCAGCAGCTTCGGGACCCGAGGCGGCTACACCTTC
>17|NA|TRBJ1-1|TRBV30|NA
CAWSVLLTEPMNTEAFF
TGTGCCTGGAGTGTACTCCTCACGGAACCCATGAACACTGAAGCTTTCTTT
>15|TRBD2|TRBJ2-5|TRBV7-6|NA
CASSLAAGASETQYF
TGTGCCAGCAGCTTAGCGGCGGGAGCGTCAGAGACCCAGTACTTC
>14|NA|TRBJ1-2|TRBV5-1|NA
CASSLAGTMYGYTF
TGCGCCAGCAGCTTGGCCGGGACAATGTATGGCTACACCTTC
>13|NA|TRBJ2-7|TRBV27|NA
CASSLDRYYEQYF
TGTGCCAGCAGTTTGGATAGATACTACGAGCAGTACTTC
>12|NA|TRBJ2-1|TRBV18|NA
CASSPLGNEQFF
TGTGCCAGCTCACCCCTCGGCAATGAGCAGTTCTTC
>12|NA|TRBJ1-1|TRBV11-3|NA
CASSLTDTEAFF
TGTGCCAGCAGCTTGACCGACACTGAAGCTTTCTTT
>14|NA|TRBJ2-3|TRBV30|NA
CAWSVDSSTDTQYF
TGTGCCTGGAGTGTCGACAGTAGCACAGATACGCAGTATTTT
>18|NA|TRBJ2-1|TRBV7-9|NA
CASSPGVLTGPFYNEQFF
TGTGCCAGCAGCCCTGGAGTTTTGACGGGCCCATTCTACAATGAGCAGTTCTTC
>12|NA|TRBJ1-2|TRBV2|NA
CASSETGYGYTF
TGTGCCAGCAGTGAAACGGGATATGGCTACACCTTC
>12|NA|TRBJ2-7|TRBV29-1|NA
CSVTTSSYEQYF
TGCAGCGTCACAACAAGCTCCTACGAGCAGTACTTC
>14|NA|TRBJ1-3|TRBV25-1|NA
CASSDLRAGNTIYF
TGTGCCAGCAGTGATTTACGGGCTGGAAACACCATATATTTT
>14|NA|TRBJ1-2|TRBV30|NA
CAWSVSLGNYGYTF
TGTGCCTGGAGTGTAAGTCTGGGCAACTATGGCTACACCTTC
>12|TRBD1|TRBJ1-2|TRBV29-1|once
CSITGDRVGYTF
TGCAGCATAACGGGGGACAGGGTTGGCTACACCTTC
>12|NA|TRBJ2-7|TRBV24-1|NA
CATSDYSYEQYF
TGTGCCACCAGTGATTACTCCTACGAGCAGTACTTC
>16|NA|TRBJ2-1|TRBV15|NA
CATSRVTGRGYNEQFF
TGTGCCACCAGCAGAGTAACAGGGAGAGGGTACAATGAGCAGTTCTTC
>14|NA|TRBJ2-4|TRBV7-2|few
CATGGPGTKNIQYF
TGTGCCACAGGGGGGCCAGGGACAAAAAACATTCAGTACTTC
>13|NA|TRBJ1-1|TRBV5-4|NA
CASSFLLNTEAFF
TGTGCCAGCAGCTTTCTGTTGAACACTGAAGCTTTCTTT
>16|NA|TRBJ2-7|TRBV19|NA
CASSPLGGRVNYEQYF
TGTGCCAGTAGTCCCTTGGGGGGAAGGGTCAACTACGAGCAGTACTTC
>13|NA|TRBJ1-1|TRBV19|NA
CASSIVRGTEAFF
TGTGCCAGTAGTATAGTTAGGGGGACTGAAGCTTTCTTT
>15|NA|TRBJ1-6|TRBV3-1/TRBV3-2|NA
CASSQDNWEGSPLHF
TGTGCCAGCAGCCAAGATAATTGGGAGGGTTCACCCCTCCACTTT
>15|NA|TRBJ2-1|TRBV9|NA
CASSPLWPGYNEQFF
TGTGCCAGCAGCCCTCTCTGGCCGGGCTACAATGAGCAGTTCTTC
>13|NA|TRBJ1-1|TRBV28|NA
CASSPHLTTEAFF
TGTGCCAGCAGTCCCCACCTAACTACTGAAGCTTTCTTT
>17|NA|TRBJ2-7|TRBV28|NA
CASSRLRVYTGSYEQYF
TGTGCCAGCAGCCGACTTAGAGTATATACAGGGAGCTACGAGCAGTACTTC
>15|NA|TRBJ2-5|TRBV7-7|NA
CASSPGGLREETQYF
TGTGCCAGCAGCCCCGGAGGACTAAGGGAAGAGACCCAGTACTTC
>18|TRBD2|TRBJ2-3|TRBV3-1/TRBV3-2|few
CASSQAGTSGRATDTQYF
TGTGCCAGCAGCCAAGCCGGGACTAGCGGGAGAGCCACAGATACGCAGTATTTT
>16|NA|TRBJ1-2|TRBV11-2|NA
CASSLAAVIDYYGYTF
TGTGCCAGCAGCTTAGCGGCAGTCATTGACTACTATGGCTACACCTTC
>16|TRBD2|TRBJ2-3|TRBV15|NA
CATSRRGLAGTDTQYF
TGTGCCACCAGCAGACGGGGACTAGCGGGAACAGATACGCAGTATTTT